The clone carrying this T cell receptor (beta chain) appeared many times. The antigen remains undetermined. Sample time point: healthy volunteer bleed at 2 weeks. It was unfractionated whole blood from which total RNA was extracted. Trimming took off 4 bases at V and 4 bases at J, with 16 bases between the two ends. CDR1 and CDR2 (germline): SQVTM, ANQGSEA. This CDR3 contains 15 residues. The sample is drawn from a study of human T cells and chemical hapten exposure. Points from the study as a whole: No alteration of TCRs above 1 in 1000 frequency was seen with DPC sensitization.

Single cDNA molecules in the library carried unique molecular identifiers attached during preparation. TCRdb reanalysed the RACE reads using MiXCR and keeps one entry per CDR3 protein. The table lists 45,000 or so distinct CDR3 sequences, about 4.8% of them singletons. This receptor was identified in a human donor in good health. Some clones in this sample may be carry-over from other donors' samples. Source material: whole blood. The J gene is TRBJ2-2, the V gene TRBV29-1; the D is unclear. In DNA, the CDR3 is TGCAGCGTTGGCCCTGGGAACTTAGGCACCGGGGAGCTGTTTTTT. It translates to CSVGPGNLGTGELFF.